This T cell receptor beta chain stems from a study of T cell repertoires in cytomegalovirus infection. Background on the study: Through public TCR beta signatures, both CMV infection and matching HLA type were indicated. Study findings and constraints: Ex vivo, HLA-C-restricted CMV-specific TCR beta clonotypes prevailed over the rest of the response.

This clonotype was recorded a few times. Its antigen is still unknown. Via MiXCR, TCRdb re-called the reads, giving one row per CDR3 protein. The sample yields some 600,000 distinct CDR3 sequences, 20% to 30% seen once. This CDR3 comprises 18 residues. Germline V gene sequence: CDR1 MNHEY, CDR2 SVGAGI. The junction had 17 bases not matched to a gene; V was cut back by 5 bases and J by 5 bases. The sequencing sample was made of CD8+ T cells from PBMCs. This chain connects TRBV6-5 to TRBJ2-3; TRBD1 matches at 9 bases. This sequence was found in a human donor in good health (CMV status not recorded). Some clones in this sample may be carry-over from other donors' samples. In DNA, the CDR3 is TGTGCCAGCAGTACCACTTCGGACAGGGGAGGCCTAAGAGATACGCAGTATTTT. Translating it yields CASSTTSDRGGLRDTQYF.